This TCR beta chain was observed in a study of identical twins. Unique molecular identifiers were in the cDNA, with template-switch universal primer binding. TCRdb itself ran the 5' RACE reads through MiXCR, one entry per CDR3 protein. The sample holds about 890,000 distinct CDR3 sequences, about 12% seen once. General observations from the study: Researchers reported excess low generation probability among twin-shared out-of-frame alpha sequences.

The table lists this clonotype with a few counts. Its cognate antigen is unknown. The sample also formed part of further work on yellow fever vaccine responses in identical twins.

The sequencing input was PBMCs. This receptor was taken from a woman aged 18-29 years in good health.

The CDR3 sequence is CASSYLDLGETQYF. DNA for the CDR3: TGTGCCAGCAGTTACCTGGACCTCGGGGAGACCCAGTACTTC. The chain has TRBV6-2 or TRBV6-3 and TRBJ2-5; no clear D. This CDR3 region has 14 residues. Germline lookup yields CDR1 MNHEY and CDR2 SVGEGT. V was trimmed by 2 bases and J by 5 bases, leaving 12 bases between them.